This is a list of T cell receptor beta chains from one sample in a study of neoadjuvant anti-PD-1 for oral cavity cancer. Measured with immunoSEQ multiplex PCR; TCRdb has only the in-frame clones, and not every one. Seen here are tens of thousands of clones, roughly 84% observed once, and the top ten hold approximately 3.6%. Sequencing was performed on PBMCs, taken after nivolumab (anti-PD-1) treatment. The receptors here all came from a person aged 35-80 years with oral cavity squamous cell carcinoma. The CDR3 runs from the conserved cysteine through the conserved F or W. Fields, in order: D gene, J gene, clone size, V gene, CDR3 protein, CDR3 DNA. D genes are given only for firm matches. Size is omitted from some rows. Given values are once, few, many or a class for expanded clones.

d_gene: .
j_gene: TRBJ2-5
abundance: .
v_gene: TRBV19
CDR3aa: CASRPKGARGETQYF
CDR3nt: TGTGCCAGTCGCCCTAAAGGGGCACGGGGTGAGACCCAGTACTTC

d_gene: TRBD1
j_gene: TRBJ1-3
abundance: .
v_gene: TRBV4-1
CDR3aa: CASSLGTAGNTIYF
CDR3nt: TGCGCCAGCAGCCTCGGGACAGCCGGAAACACCATATATTTT

d_gene: TRBD1
j_gene: TRBJ2-6
abundance: .
v_gene: TRBV27
CDR3aa: CASRGQGSSGANVLTF
CDR3nt: TGTGCCAGCAGAGGACAGGGCAGCTCTGGGGCCAACGTCCTGACTTTC

d_gene: .
j_gene: TRBJ2-7
abundance: .
v_gene: TRBV6-5
CDR3aa: CASSDPGSYEQYF
CDR3nt: TGTGCCAGCAGCGACCCCGGATCCTACGAGCAGTACTTC

d_gene: TRBD2
j_gene: TRBJ2-1
abundance: .
v_gene: TRBV5-1
CDR3aa: CASSLDSTSGYEQFF
CDR3nt: TGCGCCAGCAGCTTGGATTCGACTAGCGGCTATGAGCAGTTCTTC

d_gene: TRBD1
j_gene: TRBJ1-2
abundance: .
v_gene: TRBV10-3
CDR3aa: CATSGGTGDYGYTF
CDR3nt: TGTGCCACCTCAGGGGGGACAGGCGACTATGGCTACACCTTC

d_gene: .
j_gene: TRBJ1-1
abundance: .
v_gene: TRBV12-5
CDR3aa: CASGLGKYNDPENTEAFF
CDR3nt: TGTGCTAGTGGTTTGGGGAAGTATAACGATCCCGAGAACACTGAAGCTTTCTTT

d_gene: TRBD2
j_gene: TRBJ2-7
abundance: .
v_gene: TRBV5-1
CDR3aa: CASSLASSGGGSYEQYF
CDR3nt: TGCGCCAGCAGCTTGGCGTCTAGCGGGGGGGGCTCCTACGAGCAGTACTTC

d_gene: .
j_gene: TRBJ1-1
abundance: .
v_gene: TRBV20-1
CDR3aa: CSAKGGTEAFF
CDR3nt: TGCAGTGCTAAAGGGGGCACTGAAGCTTTCTTT

d_gene: .
j_gene: TRBJ2-2
abundance: .
v_gene: TRBV5-4
CDR3aa: CASSLAGQAGELFF
CDR3nt: TGTGCCAGCAGCTTAGCCGGACAAGCCGGGGAGCTGTTTTTT

d_gene: TRBD1
j_gene: TRBJ1-5
abundance: few
v_gene: TRBV19
CDR3aa: CASQQGAVQVNQPQHF
CDR3nt: TGTGCCAGCCAACAGGGGGCTGTTCAAGTGAATCAGCCCCAGCATTTT

d_gene: .
j_gene: TRBJ1-2
abundance: once
v_gene: TRBV28
CDR3aa: CASRAARTEDYGYTF
CDR3nt: TGTGCCAGCAGAGCTGCCAGGACGGAGGACTATGGCTACACCTTC

d_gene: TRBD2
j_gene: TRBJ2-2
abundance: once
v_gene: TRBV7-9
CDR3aa: CASSSGLAGSGELFF
CDR3nt: TGTGCCAGCAGCTCGGGACTAGCGGGATCCGGGGAGCTGTTTTTT

d_gene: .
j_gene: TRBJ1-1
abundance: .
v_gene: TRBV6-5
CDR3aa: CASSSGSNTGRGGAFF
CDR3nt: TGTGCCAGCAGTTCTGGTTCGAATACGGGCCGAGGTGGAGCTTTCTTT

d_gene: .
j_gene: TRBJ1-4
abundance: .
v_gene: TRBV2
CDR3aa: CASSEFRFNEKLFF
CDR3nt: TGTGCCAGCAGTGAATTCAGATTTAATGAAAAACTGTTTTTT

d_gene: .
j_gene: TRBJ2-1
abundance: .
v_gene: TRBV21-1
CDR3aa: CASRGCLAGRCNEQFF
CDR3nt: TGTGCCAGCAGGGGTTGCCTAGCGGGACGTTGTAATGAGCAGTTCTTC

d_gene: TRBD1
j_gene: TRBJ1-1
abundance: few
v_gene: TRBV5-1
CDR3aa: CASQGATEAFF
CDR3nt: TGCGCCAGTCAGGGGGCCACTGAAGCTTTCTTT

d_gene: .
j_gene: TRBJ1-2
abundance: medium-sized
v_gene: TRBV6-5
CDR3aa: CASRPQEDGYTF
CDR3nt: TGTGCCAGCAGACCCCAGGAAGACGGCTACACCTTC

d_gene: TRBD1
j_gene: TRBJ1-2
abundance: .
v_gene: TRBV15
CDR3aa: CATSSLNPRAGGDQGYTF
CDR3nt: TGTGCCACCAGCAGTCTTAATCCGAGGGCAGGGGGCGATCAGGGCTACACCTTC

d_gene: TRBD1
j_gene: TRBJ1-2
abundance: .
v_gene: TRBV2
CDR3aa: CASSTGTVYGYTF
CDR3nt: TGTGCCAGCAGTACCGGGACAGTCTATGGCTACACCTTC

d_gene: .
j_gene: TRBJ2-2
abundance: .
v_gene: TRBV10-2
CDR3aa: CAGSLGGDTGELFF
CDR3nt: TGCGCCGGAAGCCTTGGCGGGGACACCGGGGAGCTGTTTTTT

d_gene: .
j_gene: TRBJ2-7
abundance: .
v_gene: TRBV19
CDR3aa: CASSRGPPYEQYF
CDR3nt: TGTGCCAGTAGTAGAGGGCCTCCCTACGAGCAGTACTTC

d_gene: TRBD2
j_gene: TRBJ2-3
abundance: once
v_gene: TRBV9
CDR3aa: CASSGIQGTSYPDTQYF
CDR3nt: TGTGCCAGCAGCGGAATACAGGGGACTAGCTACCCAGATACGCAGTATTTT

d_gene: TRBD2
j_gene: TRBJ2-5
abundance: .
v_gene: TRBV10-3
CDR3aa: CAISKLAGAQETQYF
CDR3nt: TGTGCCATCAGCAAACTAGCGGGGGCCCAAGAGACCCAGTACTTC

d_gene: TRBD1
j_gene: TRBJ2-5
abundance: few
v_gene: TRBV11-2
CDR3aa: CASSLVEGAQETQYF
CDR3nt: TGTGCCAGCAGCTTAGTTGAGGGGGCCCAAGAGACCCAGTACTTC

d_gene: TRBD1
j_gene: TRBJ1-5
abundance: .
v_gene: TRBV2
CDR3aa: CASSATGQGAFIRPQHF
CDR3nt: TGTGCCAGCAGTGCGACAGGACAGGGGGCGTTTATTAGGCCCCAGCATTTT

d_gene: TRBD2
j_gene: TRBJ2-7
abundance: .
v_gene: TRBV6-1
CDR3aa: CASSTSSGPYEQYF
CDR3nt: TGTGCCAGCAGTACTTCTAGCGGTCCCTACGAGCAGTACTTC

d_gene: .
j_gene: TRBJ2-7
abundance: .
v_gene: TRBV28
CDR3aa: CASSFIGVHEQYF
CDR3nt: TGTGCCAGCAGTTTTATAGGGGTCCACGAGCAGTACTTC

d_gene: TRBD2
j_gene: TRBJ2-2
abundance: .
v_gene: TRBV30
CDR3aa: CARRTSGNSGELFF
CDR3nt: TGTGCCCGTCGGACTAGCGGGAATTCCGGGGAGCTGTTTTTT

d_gene: .
j_gene: TRBJ1-1
abundance: .
v_gene: TRBV6-5
CDR3aa: CASSYFGGATEAFF
CDR3nt: TGTGCCAGCAGTTATTTTGGGGGGGCCACTGAAGCTTTCTTT

d_gene: TRBD1
j_gene: TRBJ2-2
abundance: .
v_gene: TRBV28
CDR3aa: CASSDPGTGKAGELFF
CDR3nt: TGTGCCAGCAGTGACCCGGGGACAGGGAAAGCCGGGGAGCTGTTTTTT

d_gene: .
j_gene: TRBJ1-4
abundance: .
v_gene: TRBV15
CDR3aa: CATSRGPNEKLFF
CDR3nt: TGTGCCACCAGCAGGGGCCCTAATGAAAAACTGTTTTTT

d_gene: TRBD1
j_gene: TRBJ2-7
abundance: .
v_gene: TRBV11-2
CDR3aa: CASSADRAGAEQYF
CDR3nt: TGTGCCAGCAGCGCCGACAGGGCCGGGGCCGAGCAGTACTTC

d_gene: .
j_gene: TRBJ1-2
abundance: .
v_gene: TRBV5-1
CDR3aa: CASSLMVPRDGYTF
CDR3nt: TGCGCCAGCAGCTTGATGGTCCCCAGGGATGGCTACACCTTC

d_gene: TRBD1
j_gene: TRBJ2-1
abundance: .
v_gene: TRBV11-1
CDR3aa: CASGTGVNEQFF
CDR3nt: TGTGCCAGTGGGACAGGGGTAAATGAGCAGTTCTTC

d_gene: .
j_gene: TRBJ1-3
abundance: .
v_gene: TRBV6-5
CDR3aa: CASSPLPGSGNTIYF
CDR3nt: TGTGCCAGCAGCCCGCTACCCGGTTCTGGAAACACCATATATTTT

d_gene: .
j_gene: TRBJ1-4
abundance: .
v_gene: TRBV5-1
CDR3aa: CASSLQGFTNEKLFF
CDR3nt: TGCGCCAGCAGCTTACAGGGCTTCACTAATGAAAAACTGTTTTTT

d_gene: .
j_gene: TRBJ1-1
abundance: .
v_gene: TRBV2
CDR3aa: CASMVIGGTEAFF
CDR3nt: TGTGCCAGCATGGTCATTGGGGGCACTGAAGCTTTCTTT

d_gene: .
j_gene: TRBJ2-7
abundance: .
v_gene: TRBV7-2
CDR3aa: CASSLKLSQYEQYF
CDR3nt: TGTGCCAGCAGCTTAAAACTCTCCCAGTACGAGCAGTACTTC

d_gene: .
j_gene: TRBJ2-6
abundance: .
v_gene: TRBV9
CDR3aa: CASSERHLSGANVLTF
CDR3nt: TGTGCCAGCAGCGAGAGACATCTCTCTGGGGCCAACGTCCTGACTTTC

d_gene: TRBD2
j_gene: TRBJ2-3
abundance: few
v_gene: TRBV6-5
CDR3aa: CASRRLAERDTQYF
CDR3nt: TGTGCCAGCAGAAGACTAGCTGAGAGAGATACGCAGTATTTT

d_gene: .
j_gene: TRBJ2-7
abundance: .
v_gene: TRBV6-6
CDR3aa: CASSTRQGSNEQYF
CDR3nt: TGTGCCAGCAGTACGCGTCAGGGTTCGAACGAGCAGTACTTC

d_gene: .
j_gene: TRBJ2-7
abundance: once
v_gene: TRBV10-3
CDR3aa: CAISGLNQGHEQYF
CDR3nt: TGTGCCATCAGTGGACTGAATCAGGGTCACGAGCAGTACTTC

d_gene: TRBD1
j_gene: TRBJ2-1
abundance: .
v_gene: TRBV9
CDR3aa: CASSDGQGTYNEQFF
CDR3nt: TGTGCCAGCAGCGACGGACAGGGCACCTACAATGAGCAGTTCTTC

d_gene: .
j_gene: TRBJ1-5
abundance: .
v_gene: TRBV6-5
CDR3aa: CASSGVGNQPQHF
CDR3nt: TGTGCCAGCTCTGGGGTTGGCAATCAGCCCCAGCATTTT

d_gene: .
j_gene: TRBJ2-1
abundance: .
v_gene: TRBV7-9
CDR3aa: CASRILEYNEQFF
CDR3nt: TGTGCCAGCAGAATACTAGAGTACAATGAGCAGTTCTTC

d_gene: .
j_gene: TRBJ1-2
abundance: .
v_gene: TRBV5-5
CDR3aa: CASSSGSGTNYGYTF
CDR3nt: TGTGCCAGCAGCTCCGGAAGCGGGACAAACTATGGCTACACCTTC

d_gene: .
j_gene: TRBJ2-1
abundance: .
v_gene: TRBV6-1
CDR3aa: CASRGLISNEQFF
CDR3nt: TGTGCCAGCAGGGGACTTATCAGCAATGAGCAGTTCTTC

d_gene: .
j_gene: TRBJ2-7
abundance: .
v_gene: TRBV5-1
CDR3aa: CASSLEVTGSSYEQYF
CDR3nt: TGCGCCAGCAGCTTGGAAGTGACGGGGAGTTCCTACGAGCAGTACTTC

d_gene: .
j_gene: TRBJ2-3
abundance: .
v_gene: TRBV7-3
CDR3aa: CASSLMASTDTQYF
CDR3nt: TGTGCCAGCAGCTTAATGGCCAGCACAGATACGCAGTATTTT

d_gene: .
j_gene: TRBJ1-5
abundance: .
v_gene: TRBV27
CDR3aa: CASSLQGYNQPQHF
CDR3nt: TGTGCCAGCAGTCTGCAGGGGTACAATCAGCCCCAGCATTTT

d_gene: TRBD2
j_gene: TRBJ2-3
abundance: .
v_gene: TRBV2
CDR3aa: CASSESSGSITDTQYF
CDR3nt: TGTGCCAGCAGTGAATCGAGCGGGAGTATCACAGATACGCAGTATTTT

d_gene: .
j_gene: TRBJ2-7
abundance: once
v_gene: TRBV6-1
CDR3aa: CASSDRDNYVYEQYF
CDR3nt: TGTGCCAGCAGTGACCGGGACAATTACGTCTACGAGCAGTACTTC

d_gene: .
j_gene: TRBJ2-2
abundance: .
v_gene: TRBV7-7
CDR3aa: CASSQSGTGELFF
CDR3nt: TGTGCTAGCAGCCAAAGCGGGACCGGGGAGCTGTTTTTT

d_gene: .
j_gene: TRBJ1-1
abundance: few
v_gene: TRBV30
CDR3aa: CAWSEGHTEAFF
CDR3nt: TGTGCCTGGAGTGAGGGGCACACTGAAGCTTTCTTT

d_gene: TRBD2
j_gene: TRBJ2-7
abundance: .
v_gene: TRBV2
CDR3aa: CASTGRENYEQYF
CDR3nt: TGTGCCAGCACTGGGCGGGAGAACTACGAGCAGTACTTC

d_gene: .
j_gene: TRBJ1-1
abundance: once
v_gene: TRBV11-2
CDR3aa: CASSRLTIENTEAFF
CDR3nt: TGTGCCAGCAGCCGTCTCACTATTGAGAACACTGAAGCTTTCTTT

d_gene: .
j_gene: TRBJ2-7
abundance: .
v_gene: TRBV10-1
CDR3aa: CASSGGSSYEQYF
CDR3nt: TGCGCCAGCAGTGGAGGGTCCTCCTACGAGCAGTACTTC

d_gene: TRBD1
j_gene: TRBJ1-1
abundance: .
v_gene: TRBV28
CDR3aa: CASSSGQGGLKLVF
CDR3nt: TGTGCCAGCAGTTCTGGACAGGGGGGATTGAAACTTGTCTTT

d_gene: TRBD2
j_gene: TRBJ2-3
abundance: .
v_gene: TRBV15
CDR3aa: CATSSFQASGDTQYF
CDR3nt: TGTGCCACCAGCAGCTTCCAGGCTAGCGGAGATACGCAGTATTTT